The clone carrying this TCR beta chain was seen more than once but under ten times. Described time point: pre-sensitization, week 0. Treatment in this sample: therapeutic diphenylcyclopropenone sensitization with weekly scalp DPC. Germline V gene data show CDR1 as SEHNR and CDR2 as FQNEAQ (reference sequence). The CDR3 loop spans 10 amino acids. V was clipped by 8 bases and J by 5 bases, with 6 bases between them. The data were taken from a study of human T cells and chemical hapten exposure. Background on the study: Subjects had 2% DPC placed on roughly 2 cm by roughly 2 cm of upper inner arm skin for sensitization.

TCRdb reprocessed the RACE reads with MiXCR, giving one entry per CDR3 protein. Counted here are fewer than 140,000 distinct CDR3 sequences, more than 10% occurring once; the ten biggest clones make up around 1.7%. This sequence originates from a woman aged 50 to 60 with alopecia areata. Some clones in this sample may be carry-over from other donors' samples. The chain links TRBV7-9 to TRBJ2-5; no clear D. The sequencing used whole blood, collected in connection with sensitization to the hapten diphenylcyclopropenone (DPC). The CDR3 DNA is TGTGCCAGCTCGGTTGAGACCCAGTACTTC. Translation gives CASSVETQYF.